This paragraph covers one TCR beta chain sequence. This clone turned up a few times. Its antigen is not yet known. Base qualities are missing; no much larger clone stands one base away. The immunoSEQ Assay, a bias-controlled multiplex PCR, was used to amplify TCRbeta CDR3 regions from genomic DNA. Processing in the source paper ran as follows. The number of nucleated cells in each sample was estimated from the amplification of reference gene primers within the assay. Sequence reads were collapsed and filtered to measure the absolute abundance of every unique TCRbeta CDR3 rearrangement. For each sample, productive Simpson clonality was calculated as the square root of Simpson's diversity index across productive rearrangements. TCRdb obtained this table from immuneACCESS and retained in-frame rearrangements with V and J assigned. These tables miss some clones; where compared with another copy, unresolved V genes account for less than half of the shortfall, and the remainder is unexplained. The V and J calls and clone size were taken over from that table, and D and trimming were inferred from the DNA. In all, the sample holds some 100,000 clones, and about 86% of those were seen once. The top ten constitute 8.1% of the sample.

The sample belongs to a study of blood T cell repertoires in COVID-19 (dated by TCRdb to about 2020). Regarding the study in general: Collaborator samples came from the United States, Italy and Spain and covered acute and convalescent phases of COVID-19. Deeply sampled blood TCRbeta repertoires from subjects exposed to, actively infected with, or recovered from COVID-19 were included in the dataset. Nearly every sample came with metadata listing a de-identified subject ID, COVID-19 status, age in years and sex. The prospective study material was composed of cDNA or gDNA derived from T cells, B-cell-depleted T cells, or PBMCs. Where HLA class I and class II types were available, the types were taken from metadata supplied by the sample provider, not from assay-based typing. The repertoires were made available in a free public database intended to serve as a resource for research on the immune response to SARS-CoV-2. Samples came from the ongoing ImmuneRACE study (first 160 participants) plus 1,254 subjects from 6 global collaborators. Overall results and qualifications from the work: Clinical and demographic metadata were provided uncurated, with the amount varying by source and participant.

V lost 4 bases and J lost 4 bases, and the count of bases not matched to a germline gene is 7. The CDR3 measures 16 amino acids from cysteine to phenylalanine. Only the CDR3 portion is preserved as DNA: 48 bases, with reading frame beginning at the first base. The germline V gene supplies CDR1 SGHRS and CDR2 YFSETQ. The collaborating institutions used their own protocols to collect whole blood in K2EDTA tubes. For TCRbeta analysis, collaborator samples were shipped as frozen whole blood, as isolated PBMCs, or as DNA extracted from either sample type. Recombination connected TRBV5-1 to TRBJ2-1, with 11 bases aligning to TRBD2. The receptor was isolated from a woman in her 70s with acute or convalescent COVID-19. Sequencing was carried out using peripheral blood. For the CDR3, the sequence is CASSGQTSGVYNEQFF. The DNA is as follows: TGCGCCAGCAGCGGGCAGACTAGCGGGGTTTACAATGAGCAGTTCTTC.